These 5 T cell receptor beta chains came from one sample sequenced in a study of shared clonotypes between healthy human individuals. TCRdb keeps only in-frame clones here, not all; method: immunoSEQ multiplex PCR. The sample carries approximately 2.4 million clones, 90% to 97% recorded once. Sequencing input: naive CD4+ T cells sorted from blood. Noted subset: CD45RA+ positively selected. The receptors derive from a man aged 18 to 35 in good health.

V is TRBV5-1 and J is TRBJ2-7, with 8 bases lining up with TRBD1. CDR1 and CDR2 (germline): SGHRS, YFSETQ. The CDR3 runs 14 residues. The trim removed 4 bases at V and 5 bases at J, leaving 8 bases unmatched. CDR3 region: CASSPRTGTDEQYF. CDR3 DNA sequence: TGCGCCAGCAGCCCCCGGACAGGGACGGACGAGCAGTACTTC.

The chain links TRBV10-3 to TRBJ2-1, with D possibly being TRBD2 (5 bases). The CDR3 length is 16 residues. V was clipped by 6 bases and J by 0 bases, with 15 bases between them. From germline, CDR1 is ENHRY and CDR2 SYGVKD. The CDR3 DNA is TGTGCCATCAGCGAAGGTGACTATTACTCCTACAATGAGCAGTTCTTC. It translates to CAISEGDYYSYNEQFF.

The chain uses TRBV6-6 and TRBJ2-7, with 7 nucleotides matching TRBD2. The CDR3 contains 14 residues. With 6 bases clipped from V and 7 bases from J, the junction kept 12 bases outside the gene matches. The germline V gene encodes CDR1 MNHNY and CDR2 SVGAGI (reference sequence). This chain's CDR3 is CASSRQAGSLEQYF. CDR3 DNA: TGTGCCAGCAGCAGGCAAGCGGGATCCCTTGAGCAGTACTTC.

The CDR3 sequence: CAWSATAVSLNTEAFF. Written as DNA, the CDR3 is TGTGCCTGGAGTGCAACGGCCGTATCTTTGAACACTGAAGCTTTCTTT. The chain employs TRBV30 and TRBJ1-1; D is unclear. The CDR3 is 16 amino acids. V was cut by 1 base and J by 0 bases, with 15 bases left in between. Germline CDR1 is GTSNPN and CDR2 is SVGIG (reference sequence).

V and J are TRBV7-8 and TRBJ2-7; the D gene is possibly TRBD2 (5 bases). Germline CDR1 is SGHVS and CDR2 is FQNEAQ. Trimming took off 4 bases at V and 6 bases at J, with 7 bases between the two ends. CDR3 size: 11 residues. CDR3: CASSSRVEQYF. Here the CDR3 DNA reads TGTGCCAGCAGCTCGCGGGTCGAGCAGTACTTC.